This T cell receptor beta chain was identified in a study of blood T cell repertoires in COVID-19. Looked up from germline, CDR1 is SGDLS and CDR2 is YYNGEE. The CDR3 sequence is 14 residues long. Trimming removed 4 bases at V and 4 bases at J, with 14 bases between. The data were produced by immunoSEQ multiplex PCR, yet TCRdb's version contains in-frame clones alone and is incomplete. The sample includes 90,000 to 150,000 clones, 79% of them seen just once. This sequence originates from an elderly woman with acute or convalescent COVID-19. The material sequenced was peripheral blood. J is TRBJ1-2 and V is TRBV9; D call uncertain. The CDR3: CASSPQAPRYGYTF. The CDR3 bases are TGTGCCAGCAGCCCCCAGGCGCCCCGCTATGGCTACACCTTC.